This T cell receptor beta chain was recovered during a study of shared clonotypes between healthy human individuals. Per the germline V gene, CDR1 is MNHNS and CDR2 is SASEGT. With 4 bases removed from V and 0 bases from J, the gap between germline ends came to 7 bases. The CDR3 has 14 residues. Study observations and caveats: Sampling covered blood only; tissue repertoires likely differ.

Clones were sequenced by immunoSEQ multiplex PCR, and TCRdb holds only the in-frame ones, with some missing. This table has some 500,000 clones, roughly 95% appearing once. This clone has only a few counts. Antigen specificity is unknown. The sequence came from a woman aged 25 to 39 in good health. This chain links TRBV6-1 with TRBJ1-5; no definite D call. Sequences were obtained from naive CD4+ T cells sorted from blood. Regarding subset: CD45RA+ positively selected. CDR3 in amino acids: CASSVLDSNQPQHF. In DNA form, the CDR3 reads TGTGCCAGCAGTGTACTTGATAGCAATCAGCCCCAGCATTTT.